The 8 T cell receptor beta chains below come from one sample, sequenced in a study of cytomegalovirus exposure and HLA in healthy donors. The PCR used 60 Vbeta and 13 Jbeta primers. Profiling relied on immunoSEQ multiplex PCR, and the TCRdb table lists in-frame clones only, not all of them. The data show fewer than 200,000 clones, with around 76% seen just once and around 2.1% held by the top ten. Sequencing was performed on PBMCs. These receptors were collected from a female donor in good health and CMV-seronegative.

The V and J genes are TRBV30 and TRBJ1-5, with TRBD1 matching over 9 bases. This CDR3 has 14 amino acids. Losses at the gene ends were 1 base for V and 7 bases for J; bases not matched to a gene: 5. CDR1 and CDR2 (germline): GTSNPN, SVGIG (reference sequence). DNA of the CDR3: TGTGCCTGGAGTGCTATGACAGGGGGGCAGCCCCAGCATTTT. This sequence encodes CAWSAMTGGQPQHF.

The chain carries TRBV6-1 and TRBJ2-2; 7 nucleotides match TRBD1. Trimming cost V 2 bases and J 5 bases; bases outside gene matches: 11. Germline values: CDR1 MNHNS, CDR2 SASEGT. The CDR3 has 17 amino acids. The DNA for the CDR3 is TGTGCCAGCAGTGAATCTTGGGCAGGGGGAATAACCGGGGAGCTGTTTTTT. Amino acids: CASSESWAGGITGELFF.

V is TRBV5-1 and J is TRBJ1-1, with a weak D call TRBD1 (5 bases). Germline V gives CDR1 SGHRS, CDR2 YFSETQ. The CDR3 runs to 14 residues. The germline V and J ends were trimmed by 7 bases and 5 bases, with 18 bases remaining between them. For the CDR3, the DNA is TGCGCCAGCTCTCCTTATCAGGGAAGGACTGAAGCTTTCTTT. This encodes CASSPYQGRTEAFF.

A single count supports this clone. The V and J genes are TRBV30 and TRBJ2-1; tentatively, D is TRBD2 (6 bases). V was cut by 2 bases and J by 1 base, with 12 bases left in between. This CDR3 spans 15 amino acids. Germline CDR1 and CDR2: GTSNPN and SVGIG (reference sequence). The CDR3 spells CAWSFGGLSYNEQFF. The DNA of the CDR3 is TGTGCCTGGAGTTTTGGGGGGTTGTCCTACAATGAGCAGTTCTTC.

This rearrangement joins TRBV5-1 to TRBJ1-3, with D possibly being TRBD1 (6 bases). The CDR3 is 14 amino acids. Looked up from germline, CDR1 is SGHRS and CDR2 is YFSETQ. V gave up 4 bases and J gave up 1 base, with 9 bases separating them. In nucleotides, the CDR3 is TGCGCCAGCAGCATCAGGGGATCTGGAAACACCATATATTTT. Protein product: CASSIRGSGNTIYF. Based on the CDR3 plus reference TRBV5-1 and TRBJ1-3, the full variable domain is KAGVTQTPRYLIKTRGQQVTLSCSPISGHRSVSWYQQTPGQGLQFLFEYFSETQRNKGNFPGRFSGRQFSNSRSEMNVSTLELGDSALYLCASSIRGSGNTIYFGEGSWLTVV.

The genes are TRBV7-9 and TRBJ2-3; 8 bases match TRBD2. V shed 4 bases, J shed 6 bases, and the junction held 15 bases outside the gene matches. The CDR3 spans 17 residues. The germline V gene has CDR1 SEHNR and CDR2 FQNEAQ (reference sequence). CDR3 sequence reads: CASSSAGGGLSLDTQYF. DNA for the CDR3: TGTGCCAGCAGCTCCGCCGGGGGGGGCCTTTCCTTGGATACGCAGTATTTT.

V gene TRBV7-3 combines with J gene TRBJ2-2; the match to TRBD2 covers 7 bases. Losses at the gene ends were 11 bases for V and 4 bases for J; bases not matched to a gene: 7. CDR1 is SGHTA and CDR2 is FQGTGA in the germline V gene. There are 13 residues in the CDR3. The CDR3 loop is CAVRGGGTGELFF. The CDR3 nucleotides are TGTGCCGTGAGGGGCGGGGGCACCGGGGAGCTGTTTTTT.

The chain carries TRBV7-9 and TRBJ2-7; possible D gene TRBD1, 5 bases. CDR1 is SEHNR and CDR2 is FQNEAQ in the germline V gene (reference sequence). The CDR3 loop spans 13 amino acids. Between the trimmed V and J ends, which lost 5 bases and 5 bases, there was a span of 13 bases. As DNA, the CDR3 is TGTGCCAGCAGCCTTCCTGCAGGGAACGAGCAGTACTTC. It encodes CASSLPAGNEQYF.